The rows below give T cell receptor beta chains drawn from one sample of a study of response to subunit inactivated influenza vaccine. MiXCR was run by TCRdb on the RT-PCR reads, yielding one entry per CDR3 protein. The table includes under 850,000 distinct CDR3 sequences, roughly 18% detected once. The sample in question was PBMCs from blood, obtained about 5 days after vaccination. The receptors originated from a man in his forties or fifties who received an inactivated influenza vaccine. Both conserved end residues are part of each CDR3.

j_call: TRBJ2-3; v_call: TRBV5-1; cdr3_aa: CASSLGTRTDTQYF
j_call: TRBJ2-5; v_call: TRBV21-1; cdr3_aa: CASRLRGPGETQYF
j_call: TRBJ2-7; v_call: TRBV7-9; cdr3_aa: CASSLVWPHEGEQYF
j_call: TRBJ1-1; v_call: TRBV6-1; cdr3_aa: CASVGFMGTEAFF
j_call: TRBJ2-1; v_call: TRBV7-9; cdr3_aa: CASSLPRGQGAGDEQFF
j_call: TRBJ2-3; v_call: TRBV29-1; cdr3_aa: CSAQRPRGSDTQYF
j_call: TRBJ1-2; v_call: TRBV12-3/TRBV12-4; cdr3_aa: CASSPRDDGYTF
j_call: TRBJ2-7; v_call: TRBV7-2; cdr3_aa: CASSPELAGNSYEQYF
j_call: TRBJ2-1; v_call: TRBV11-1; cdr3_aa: CASTLMAGVLHNEQFF
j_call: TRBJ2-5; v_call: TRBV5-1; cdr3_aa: CASSLGGTQARETQYF
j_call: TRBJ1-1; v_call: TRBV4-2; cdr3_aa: CASRIGNTEAFF
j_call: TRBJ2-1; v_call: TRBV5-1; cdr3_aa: CASSLGGSVGYNEQFF
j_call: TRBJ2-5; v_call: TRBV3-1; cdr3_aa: CASRKLGGTMKQETQYF
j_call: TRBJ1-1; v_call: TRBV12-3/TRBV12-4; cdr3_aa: CASSTTGLNTEAFF
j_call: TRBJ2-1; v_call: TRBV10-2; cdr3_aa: CASSENNEQFF
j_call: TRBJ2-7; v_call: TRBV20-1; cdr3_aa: CSARVGGEGEQYF
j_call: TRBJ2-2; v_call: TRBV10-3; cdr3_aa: CAISDPGNTGELFF
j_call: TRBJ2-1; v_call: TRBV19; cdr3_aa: CASSIERSSYNEQFF
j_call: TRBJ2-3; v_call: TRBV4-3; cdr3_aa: CASSQDFQDTQYF
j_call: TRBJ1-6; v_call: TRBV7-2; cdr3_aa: CASSFGSSPLHF
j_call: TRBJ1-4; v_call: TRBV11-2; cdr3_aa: CASSWTRTEKLFF
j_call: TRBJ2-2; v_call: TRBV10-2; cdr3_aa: CASRWTGSMDWELFF
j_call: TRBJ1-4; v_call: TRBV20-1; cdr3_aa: CSASGTGTNEKLFF
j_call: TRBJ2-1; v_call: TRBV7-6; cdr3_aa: CASPQSSVVNEQFF
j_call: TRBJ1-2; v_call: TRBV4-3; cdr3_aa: CASSPLLSGTDLNYGYTF
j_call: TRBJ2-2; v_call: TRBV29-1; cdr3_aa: CSGGTLNTGELFF
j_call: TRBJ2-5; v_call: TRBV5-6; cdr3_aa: CASSSAGQRIQETQYF
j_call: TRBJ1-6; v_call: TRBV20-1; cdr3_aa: CSARSGTGTHYNSPLHF
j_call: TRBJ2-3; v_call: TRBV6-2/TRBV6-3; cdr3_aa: CASSPLLAGGTDTQYF
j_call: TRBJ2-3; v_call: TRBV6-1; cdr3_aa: CASYRSGTSGDTQYF
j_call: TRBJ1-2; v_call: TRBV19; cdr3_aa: CASTMAIQEHNYGYTF
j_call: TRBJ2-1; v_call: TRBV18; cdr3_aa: CASSPVGGIGLRTNEQFF
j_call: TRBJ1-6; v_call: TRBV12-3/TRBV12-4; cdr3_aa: CASSLGSTHNSPLHF
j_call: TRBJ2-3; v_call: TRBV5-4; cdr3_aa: CASSLERGGGLDTQYF
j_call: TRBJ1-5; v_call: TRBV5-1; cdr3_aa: CASRSTPEGPQHF
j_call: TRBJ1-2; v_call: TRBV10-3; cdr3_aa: CAISRTCYGYTF
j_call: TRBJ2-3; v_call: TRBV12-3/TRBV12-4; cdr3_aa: CASSPGVAGNPTDTQYF
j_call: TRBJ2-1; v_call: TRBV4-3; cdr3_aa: CASSQDLGSSYNEQFF
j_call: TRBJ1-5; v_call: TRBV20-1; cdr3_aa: CSARPPTGWAYSNQPQHF
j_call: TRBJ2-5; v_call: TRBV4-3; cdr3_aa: CASSQEVPGTSGIETQYF
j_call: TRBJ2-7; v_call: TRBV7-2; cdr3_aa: CASSLEIGGPSYEQYF
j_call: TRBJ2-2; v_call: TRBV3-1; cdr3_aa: CASRLYRGLNTGELFF
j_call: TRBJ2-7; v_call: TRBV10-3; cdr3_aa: CASGPPAYEQYF
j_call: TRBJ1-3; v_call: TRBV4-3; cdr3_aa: CASSQDLVRGAGNTIYF
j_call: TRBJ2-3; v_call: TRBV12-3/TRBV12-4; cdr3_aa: CASRTTHERGGPGTQYF
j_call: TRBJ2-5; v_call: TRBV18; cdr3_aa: CASSRSRTGGSETQYF
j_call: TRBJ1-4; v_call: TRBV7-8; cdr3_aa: CASSPEQGFHEKLFF
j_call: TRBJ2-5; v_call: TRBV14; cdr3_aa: CASSQFGTSGETQYF
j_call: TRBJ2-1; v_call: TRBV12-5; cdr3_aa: CASGFPREGHNEQFF
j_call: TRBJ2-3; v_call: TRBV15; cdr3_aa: CATSRGRLAGAYSSTDTQYF
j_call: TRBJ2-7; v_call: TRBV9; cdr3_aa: CASSVEGVTYEQYF
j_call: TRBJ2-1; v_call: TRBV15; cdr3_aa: CATSSSPGSSYNEQFF
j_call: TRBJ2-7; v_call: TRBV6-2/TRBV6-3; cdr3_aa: CASSTSGRAYYEQYF